This TCR beta chain emerged from a study of cytomegalovirus exposure and HLA in healthy donors. Primers for the PCR totalled 60 Vbeta and 13 Jbeta. TCRdb keeps only in-frame clones here, not all; method: immunoSEQ multiplex PCR. The table has approximately 140,000 clones, more than 60% seen once. Per the germline V gene, CDR1 is SGHRS and CDR2 is YFSETQ. This CDR3 is 15 amino acids long. J was trimmed by 6 bases and V by 0 bases; bases with no gene match: 2. The chain is built from TRBV5-1 and TRBJ1-6; 8 nucleotides line up with TRBD1. The sequenced material came from PBMCs. The clonotype was recovered from a man aged 40-50 years in good health and CMV-seronegative. CDR3 region: CASSLGDRGNSPLHF. CDR3 nucleotides: TGCGCCAGCAGCTTGGGAGACAGGGGTAATTCACCCCTCCACTTT.